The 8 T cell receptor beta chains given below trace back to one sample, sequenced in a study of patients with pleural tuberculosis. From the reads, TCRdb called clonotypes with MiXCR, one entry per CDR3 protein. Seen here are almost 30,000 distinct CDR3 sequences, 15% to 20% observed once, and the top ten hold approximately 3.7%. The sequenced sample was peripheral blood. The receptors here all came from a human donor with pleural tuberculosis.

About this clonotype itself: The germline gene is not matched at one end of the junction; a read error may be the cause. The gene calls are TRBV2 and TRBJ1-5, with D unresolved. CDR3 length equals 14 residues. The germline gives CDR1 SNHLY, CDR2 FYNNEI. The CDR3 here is CANSVSRSNQPQHF. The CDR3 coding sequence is TGTGCCAACAGTGTGAGCAGAAGCAATCAGCCCCAGCATTTT.

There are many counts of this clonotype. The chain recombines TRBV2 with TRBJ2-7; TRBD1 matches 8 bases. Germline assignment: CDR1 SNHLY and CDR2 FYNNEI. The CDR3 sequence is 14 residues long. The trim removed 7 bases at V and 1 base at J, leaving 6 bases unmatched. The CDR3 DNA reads TGTGCCAGCATCCGGACAGGGCGGTCCTACGAGCAGTACTTC. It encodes CASIRTGRSYEQYF. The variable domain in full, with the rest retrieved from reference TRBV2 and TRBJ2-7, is EPEVTQTPSHQVTQMGQEVILRCVPISNHLYFYWYRQILGQKVEFLVSFYNNEISEKSEIFDDQFSVERPDGSNFTLKIRSTKLEDSAMYFCASIRTGRSYEQYFGPGTRLTVT.

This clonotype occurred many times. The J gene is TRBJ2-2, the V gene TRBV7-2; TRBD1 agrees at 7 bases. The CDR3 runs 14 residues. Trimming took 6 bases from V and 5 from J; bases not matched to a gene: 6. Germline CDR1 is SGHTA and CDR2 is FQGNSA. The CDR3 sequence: CASSTGQQTGELFF. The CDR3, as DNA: TGTGCCAGCAGTACGGGACAGCAGACCGGGGAGCTGTTTTTT. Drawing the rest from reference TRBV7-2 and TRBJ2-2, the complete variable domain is GAGVSQSPSNKVTEKGKDVELRCDPISGHTALYWYRQSLGQGLEFLIYFQGNSAPDKSGLPSDRFSAERTGGSVSTLTIQRTQQEDSAVYLCASSTGQQTGELFFGEGSRLTVL.

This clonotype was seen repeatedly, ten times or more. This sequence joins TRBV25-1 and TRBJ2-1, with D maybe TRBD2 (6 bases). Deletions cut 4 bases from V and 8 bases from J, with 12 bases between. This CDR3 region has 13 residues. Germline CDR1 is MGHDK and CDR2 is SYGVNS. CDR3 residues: CASSGDGSHEQFF. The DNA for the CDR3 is TGTGCCAGCAGTGGCGACGGGAGCCATGAGCAGTTCTTC. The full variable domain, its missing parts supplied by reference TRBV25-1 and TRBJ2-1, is EADIYQTPRYLVIGTGKKITLECSQTMGHDKMYWYQQDPGMELHLIHYSYGVNSTEKGDLSSESTVSRIRTEHFPLTLESARPSHTSQYLCASSGDGSHEQFFGPGTRLTVL.

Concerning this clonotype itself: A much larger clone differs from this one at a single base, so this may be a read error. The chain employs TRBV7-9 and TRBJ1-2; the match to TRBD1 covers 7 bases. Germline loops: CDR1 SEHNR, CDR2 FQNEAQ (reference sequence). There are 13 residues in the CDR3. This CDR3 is CASGLGDSYGYTF. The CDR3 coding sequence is TGTGCCAGCGGCTTAGGGGACAGCTATGGCTACACCTTC.

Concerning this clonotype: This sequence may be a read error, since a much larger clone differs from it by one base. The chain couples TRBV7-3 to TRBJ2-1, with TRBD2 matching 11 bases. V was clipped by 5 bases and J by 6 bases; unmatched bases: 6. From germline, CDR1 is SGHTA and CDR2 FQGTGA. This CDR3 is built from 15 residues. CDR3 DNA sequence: TGTGCCAGCAGCCTTTCAGGGACTAGCGGCAATGAGCAGTTCTTC. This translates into CASSLSGTSGNEQFF.

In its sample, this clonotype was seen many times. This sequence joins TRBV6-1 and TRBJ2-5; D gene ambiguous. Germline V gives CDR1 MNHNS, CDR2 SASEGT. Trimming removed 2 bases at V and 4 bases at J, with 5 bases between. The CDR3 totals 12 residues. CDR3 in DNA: TGTGCCAGCAGTGAATTGGGAGAGACCCAGTACTTC. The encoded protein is CASSELGETQYF.

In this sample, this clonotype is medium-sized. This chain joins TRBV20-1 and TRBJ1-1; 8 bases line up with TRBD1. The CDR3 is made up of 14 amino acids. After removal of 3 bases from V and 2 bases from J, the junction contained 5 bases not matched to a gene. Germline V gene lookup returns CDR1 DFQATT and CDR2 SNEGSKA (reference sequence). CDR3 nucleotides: TGCAGTGCTAGCACGGACAGGGACAACACTGAAGCTTTCTTT. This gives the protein CSASTDRDNTEAFF.